This TCR beta chain was recorded in a study of T cell responses to AZD1222 COVID-19 vaccine. About this clone: The target antigen is unknown.

Profiling relied on immunoSEQ multiplex PCR, and the TCRdb table lists in-frame clones only, not all of them. The data contain over 100,000 clones, roughly 90% of them seen just once; the ten biggest clones take up roughly 8.4%. Study-wide results and caveats: At study baseline, merely a handful of AZD1222 recipients were seropositive.

Sequencing was performed on peripheral blood, taken on day 0 of AZD1222 vaccination. The TCR originated in an adult in good health.

The CDR3 protein is CASSMGTRYLAKNIQYF. The CDR3 DNA sequence: TGTGCCAGTAGTATGGGGACGAGGTATTTAGCCAAAAACATTCAGTACTTC. The genes are TRBV19 and TRBJ2-4, with D perhaps assigned TRBD1 or TRBD2 (5 bases each). The length of the CDR3 is 17 residues. V dropped 3 bases and J dropped 0 bases, with 15 bases sitting between them. CDR1 is LNHDA and CDR2 is SQIVND in the germline V gene (reference sequence).